The 4 T cell receptor beta chains presented below share a single source sample, sequenced in a study of cytomegalovirus exposure and HLA in healthy donors. The PCR made use of 60 Vbeta and 13 Jbeta primers. Using immunoSEQ multiplex PCR, the repertoire was profiled, and TCRdb retains in-frame clones only, with some absent. The sample yields 150,000 to 200,000 clones, roughly three quarters seen once. Sequencing was done on a sample of PBMCs. The receptors were gathered from a man younger than 30 in good health and CMV-seropositive.

The V call is TRBV2, the J call TRBJ2-3; D is unclear. Trimming removed 6 bases from V and 6 bases from J, with 10 bases in between. The germline V gene has CDR1 SNHLY and CDR2 FYNNEI. The CDR3 covers 12 residues. DNA of the CDR3: TGTGCCAGCAGCCAACTGTGGGATACGCAGTATTTT. Protein sequence: CASSQLWDTQYF. Supplemented by reference TRBV2 and TRBJ2-3, the full variable domain reads EPEVTQTPSHQVTQMGQEVILRCVPISNHLYFYWYRQILGQKVEFLVSFYNNEISEKSEIFDDQFSVERPDGSNFTLKIRSTKLEDSAMYFCASSQLWDTQYFGPGTRLTVL.

The rearrangement links TRBV11-1 to TRBJ1-1, with TRBD1 matching 8 bases. This CDR3 has 14 residues. Germline V CDR1 and CDR2: SGHAT, FQDESV (reference sequence). After removal of 3 bases from V and 7 bases from J, the junction contained 7 bases not matched to a gene. CDR3 residues: CASSFNPQGGEAFF. CDR3 DNA sequence: TGTGCCAGCAGCTTCAATCCACAGGGGGGTGAAGCTTTCTTT.

The rearrangement links TRBV6-5 to TRBJ2-1; 10 bases line up with TRBD2. V was clipped by 0 bases and J by 7 bases; unmatched bases: 6. CDR1 and CDR2 from the germline V gene are MNHEY and SVGAGI. This CDR3 has 16 amino acids. The CDR3 DNA reads as TGTGCCAGCAGTTACTCGGAAGCGGGGGGGTCGAATGAGCAGTTCTTC. Translating it yields CASSYSEAGGSNEQFF.

The J gene is TRBJ1-5, the V gene TRBV11-2; a possible D gene is TRBD1 (5 bases). Trimming removed 1 base at V and 1 base at J, with 8 bases between. Germline lookup yields CDR1 SGHAT and CDR2 FQNNGV. The CDR3 length is 15 residues. DNA of the CDR3: TGTGCCAGCAGCTTAGGGACAATAAGCAATCAGCCCCAGCATTTT. Translated, it gives CASSLGTISNQPQHF.